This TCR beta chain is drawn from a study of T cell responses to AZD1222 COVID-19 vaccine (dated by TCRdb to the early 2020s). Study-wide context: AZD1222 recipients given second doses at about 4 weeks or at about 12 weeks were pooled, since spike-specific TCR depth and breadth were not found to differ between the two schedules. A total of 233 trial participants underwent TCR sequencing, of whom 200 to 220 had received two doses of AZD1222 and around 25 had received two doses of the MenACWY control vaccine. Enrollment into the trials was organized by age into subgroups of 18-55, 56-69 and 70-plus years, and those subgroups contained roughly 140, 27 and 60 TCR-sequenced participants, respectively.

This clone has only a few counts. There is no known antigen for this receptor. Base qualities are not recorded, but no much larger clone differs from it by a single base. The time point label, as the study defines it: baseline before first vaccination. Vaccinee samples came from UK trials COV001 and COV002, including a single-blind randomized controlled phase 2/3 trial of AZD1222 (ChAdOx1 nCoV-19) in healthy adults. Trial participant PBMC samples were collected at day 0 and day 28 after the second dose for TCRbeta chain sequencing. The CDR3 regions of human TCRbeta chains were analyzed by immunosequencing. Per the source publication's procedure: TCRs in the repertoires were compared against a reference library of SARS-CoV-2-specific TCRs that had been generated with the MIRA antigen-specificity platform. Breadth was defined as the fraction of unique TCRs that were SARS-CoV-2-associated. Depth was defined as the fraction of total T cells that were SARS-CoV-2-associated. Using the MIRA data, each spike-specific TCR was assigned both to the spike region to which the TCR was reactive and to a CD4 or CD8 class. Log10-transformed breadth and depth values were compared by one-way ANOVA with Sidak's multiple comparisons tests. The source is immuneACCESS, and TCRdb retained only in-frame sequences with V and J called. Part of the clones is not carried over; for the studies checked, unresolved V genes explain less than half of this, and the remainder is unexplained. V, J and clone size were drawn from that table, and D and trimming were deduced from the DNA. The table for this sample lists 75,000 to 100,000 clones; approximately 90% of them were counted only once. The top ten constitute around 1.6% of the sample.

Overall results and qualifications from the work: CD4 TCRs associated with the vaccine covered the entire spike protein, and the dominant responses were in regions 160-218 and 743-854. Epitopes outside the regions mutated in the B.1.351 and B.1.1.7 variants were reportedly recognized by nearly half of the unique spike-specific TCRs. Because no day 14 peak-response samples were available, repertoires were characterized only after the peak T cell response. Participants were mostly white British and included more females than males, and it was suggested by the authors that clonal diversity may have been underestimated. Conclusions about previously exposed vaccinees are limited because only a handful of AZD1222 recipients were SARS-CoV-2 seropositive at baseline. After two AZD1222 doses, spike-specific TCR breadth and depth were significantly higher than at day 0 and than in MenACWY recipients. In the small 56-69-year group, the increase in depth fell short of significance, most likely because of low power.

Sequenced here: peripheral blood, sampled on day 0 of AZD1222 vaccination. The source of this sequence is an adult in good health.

The CDR3 region: CASSTDRGQFSLHF. The DNA sequence is given as TGTGCCAGCAGTACGGACAGGGGGCAGTTTTCCCTCCACTTT. The chain is assembled from TRBV6-2 or TRBV6-3 and TRBJ1-6, and 11 bases in between align with TRBD1. CDR1 is given as MNHEY and CDR2 as SVGEGT, both from the germline V gene. The CDR3 spans 14 residues, from the cysteine through the phenylalanine. Only the CDR3 region is kept as DNA, spanning 42 bases read in frame from base 1. Germline trimming: 5 bases from V, 14 bases from J; junction bases outside gene matches: 8.